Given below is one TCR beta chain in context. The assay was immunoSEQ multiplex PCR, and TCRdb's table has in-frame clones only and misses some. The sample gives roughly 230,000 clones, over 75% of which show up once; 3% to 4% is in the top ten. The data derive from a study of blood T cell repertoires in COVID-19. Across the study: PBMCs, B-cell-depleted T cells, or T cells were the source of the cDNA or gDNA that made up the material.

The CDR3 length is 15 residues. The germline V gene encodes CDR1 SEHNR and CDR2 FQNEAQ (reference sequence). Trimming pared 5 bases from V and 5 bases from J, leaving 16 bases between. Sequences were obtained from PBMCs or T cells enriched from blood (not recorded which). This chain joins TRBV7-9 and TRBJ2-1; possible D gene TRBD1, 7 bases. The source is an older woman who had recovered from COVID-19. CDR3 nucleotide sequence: TGTGCCAGCAGCCTAACGACAGGGACTCACAATGAGCAGTTCTTC. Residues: CASSLTTGTHNEQFF.